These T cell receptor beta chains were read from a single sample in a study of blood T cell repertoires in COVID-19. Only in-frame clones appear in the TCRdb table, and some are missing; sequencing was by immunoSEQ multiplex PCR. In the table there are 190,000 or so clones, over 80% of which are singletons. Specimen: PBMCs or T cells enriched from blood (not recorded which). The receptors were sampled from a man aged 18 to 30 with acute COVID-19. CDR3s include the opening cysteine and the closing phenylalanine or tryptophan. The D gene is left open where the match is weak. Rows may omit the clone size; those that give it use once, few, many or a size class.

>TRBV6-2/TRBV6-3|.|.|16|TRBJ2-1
CASSYPSGEAYNEQFF
TGTGCCAGCAGTTACCCGAGCGGAGAAGCCTACAATGAGCAGTTCTTC
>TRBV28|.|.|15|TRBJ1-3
CASSELAISGNTIYF
TGTGCCAGCAGTGAGTTAGCCATCTCTGGAAACACCATATATTTT
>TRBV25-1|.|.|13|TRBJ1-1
CARGLKQWTEAFF
TGTGCCAGAGGACTTAAACAGTGGACTGAAGCTTTCTTT
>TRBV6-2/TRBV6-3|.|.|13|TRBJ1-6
CASSYGGLGHLHF
TGTGCCAGCAGTTACGGAGGTCTGGGACATCTCCACTTT
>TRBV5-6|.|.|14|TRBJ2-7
CASSLVVSSYEQYF
TGTGCCAGCAGCTTGGTGGTCAGCTCCTACGAGCAGTACTTC
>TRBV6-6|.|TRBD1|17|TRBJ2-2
CASSQIYEGARTGELFF
TGTGCCAGCAGTCAAATTTATGAGGGGGCGAGAACCGGGGAGCTGTTTTTT
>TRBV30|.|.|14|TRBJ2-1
CAWSAGTSYNEQFF
TGTGCCTGGAGCGCGGGAACCTCCTACAATGAGCAGTTCTTC
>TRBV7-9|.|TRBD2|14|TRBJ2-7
CASSLVGLGQEQYF
TGTGCCAGCAGCTTAGTAGGACTAGGGCAAGAGCAGTACTTC
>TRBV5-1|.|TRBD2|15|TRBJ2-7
CASSLILAGTYEQYF
TGCGCCAGCAGCTTGATTCTAGCGGGCACCTACGAGCAGTACTTC
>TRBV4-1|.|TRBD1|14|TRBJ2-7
CASSHPTGAYEQYF
TGCGCCAGCAGCCATCCAACAGGGGCCTACGAGCAGTACTTC
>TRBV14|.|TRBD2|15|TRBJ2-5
CASSQGTSVVETQYF
TGTGCCAGCAGCCAAGGGACTAGTGTTGTCGAGACCCAGTACTTC
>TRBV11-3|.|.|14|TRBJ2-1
CASSARGFYNEQFF
TGTGCCAGCAGCGCACGCGGCTTCTACAATGAGCAGTTCTTC
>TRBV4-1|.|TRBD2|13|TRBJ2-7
CASSQKAGGEQYF
TGCGCCAGCAGCCAAAAAGCGGGAGGTGAGCAGTACTTC
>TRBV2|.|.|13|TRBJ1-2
CASSGQALGGYTF
TGTGCCAGCAGTGGACAGGCTCTAGGTGGCTACACCTTC
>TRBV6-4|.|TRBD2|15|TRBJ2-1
CASSDSSGSYNEQFF
TGTGCCAGCAGTGACTCTAGCGGGAGCTACAATGAGCAGTTCTTC
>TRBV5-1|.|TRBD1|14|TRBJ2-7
CASSPGQGPYEQYF
TGCGCCAGCAGCCCGGGACAGGGACCCTACGAGCAGTACTTC
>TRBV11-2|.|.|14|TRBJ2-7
CASSLDPGAGEQYF
TGTGCCAGCAGCTTAGACCCAGGGGCAGGCGAGCAGTACTTC
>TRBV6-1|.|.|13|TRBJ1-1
CASSEERNTEAFF
TGTGCCAGCAGTGAGGAGAGGAACACTGAAGCTTTCTTT
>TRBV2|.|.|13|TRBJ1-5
CASSMSGNQPQHF
TGTGCCAGCAGTATGTCAGGCAATCAGCCCCAGCATTTT
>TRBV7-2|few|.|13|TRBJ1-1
CASSLGHNTEAFF
TGTGCCAGCAGCCTGGGACACAACACTGAAGCTTTCTTT
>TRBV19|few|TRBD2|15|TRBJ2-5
CASSLPGGGGETQYF
TGTGCCAGTAGCCTGCCCGGGGGGGGCGGAGAGACCCAGTACTTC
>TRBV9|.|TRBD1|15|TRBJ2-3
CASSWTGGFLDTQYF
TGTGCCAGCAGCTGGACAGGGGGCTTCCTAGATACGCAGTATTTT
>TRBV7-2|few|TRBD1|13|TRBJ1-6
CAIGQGMRSPLHF
TGTGCCATTGGACAGGGGATGCGTTCACCCCTCCACTTT
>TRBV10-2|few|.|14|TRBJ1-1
CASSEEGWGTEAFF
TGCGCCAGCAGTGAGGAGGGATGGGGCACTGAAGCTTTCTTT
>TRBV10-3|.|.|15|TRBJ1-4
CAIIGGGLESEKLFF
TGTGCCATCATAGGGGGGGGCCTTGAGAGTGAAAAACTGTTTTTT
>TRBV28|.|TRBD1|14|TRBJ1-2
CASSWTGGDFGYTF
TGTGCCAGCAGTTGGACAGGGGGAGATTTTGGCTACACCTTC
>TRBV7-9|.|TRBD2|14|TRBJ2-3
CASSSPQAGRTQYF
TGTGCCAGCAGCTCTCCCCAAGCGGGACGCACGCAGTATTTT
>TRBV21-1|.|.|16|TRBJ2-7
CASSKVAVALFYEQYF
TGTGCCAGCAGCAAAGTGGCAGTGGCTCTCTTCTACGAGCAGTACTTC
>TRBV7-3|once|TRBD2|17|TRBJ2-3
CASSSTGTSSPEDTQYF
TGTGCCAGCAGCTCCACCGGGACTAGCTCACCGGAAGATACGCAGTATTTT
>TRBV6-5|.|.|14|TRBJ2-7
CASSSMRGSYEQYF
TGTGCCAGCAGTTCGATGCGGGGCTCCTACGAGCAGTACTTC
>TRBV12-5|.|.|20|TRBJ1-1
CASGLVPGVTHREGNTEAFF
TGTGCTAGTGGTTTGGTACCAGGAGTTACCCACAGGGAGGGGAACACTGAAGCTTTCTTT
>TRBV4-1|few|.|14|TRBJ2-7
CASSQERISYEQYF
TGCGCCAGCAGCCAAGAGAGGATTTCCTACGAGCAGTACTTC
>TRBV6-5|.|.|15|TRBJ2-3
CASSYRAGSHDTQYF
TGTGCCAGCAGTTACAGAGCGGGCAGCCACGATACGCAGTATTTT
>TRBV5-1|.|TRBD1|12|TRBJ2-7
CASSPTGFEQYF
TGCGCCAGCAGCCCGACAGGGTTCGAGCAGTACTTC
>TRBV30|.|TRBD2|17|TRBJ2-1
CAWSGLAGGSSYNEQFF
TGTGCCTGGAGTGGACTAGCGGGAGGGAGCTCCTACAATGAGCAGTTCTTC
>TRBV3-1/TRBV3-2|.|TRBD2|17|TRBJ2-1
CASSQALAGNSYNEQFF
TGTGCCAGCAGCCAAGCTCTAGCGGGAAACTCCTACAATGAGCAGTTCTTC
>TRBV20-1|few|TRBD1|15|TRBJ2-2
CSASLQGADTGELFF
TGCAGTGCTAGTCTCCAGGGGGCTGACACCGGGGAGCTGTTTTTT
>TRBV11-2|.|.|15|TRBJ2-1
CASSYLAGALNEQFF
TGTGCCAGCAGCTACCTCGCGGGGGCTCTGAATGAGCAGTTCTTC
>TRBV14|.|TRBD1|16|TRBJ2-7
CASSQVGRTGLYEQYF
TGTGCCAGCAGCCAGGTAGGTCGGACAGGCCTCTACGAGCAGTACTTC
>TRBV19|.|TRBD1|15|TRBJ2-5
CASSTGTGREETQYF
TGTGCCAGTAGTACTGGGACAGGTAGGGAAGAGACCCAGTACTTC